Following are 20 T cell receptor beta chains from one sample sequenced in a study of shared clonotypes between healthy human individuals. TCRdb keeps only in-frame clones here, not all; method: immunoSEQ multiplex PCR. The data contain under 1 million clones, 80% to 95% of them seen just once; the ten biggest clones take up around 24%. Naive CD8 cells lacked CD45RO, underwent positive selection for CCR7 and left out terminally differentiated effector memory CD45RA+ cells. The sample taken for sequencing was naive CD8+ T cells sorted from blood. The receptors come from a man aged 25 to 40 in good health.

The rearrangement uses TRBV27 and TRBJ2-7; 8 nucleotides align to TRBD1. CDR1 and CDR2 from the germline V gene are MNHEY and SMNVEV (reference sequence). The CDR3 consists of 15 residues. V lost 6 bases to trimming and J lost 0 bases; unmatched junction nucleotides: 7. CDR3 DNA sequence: TGTGCCAGCAGACGGGGACAGGCCAGCTCCTACGAGCAGTACTTC. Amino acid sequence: CASRRGQASSYEQYF.

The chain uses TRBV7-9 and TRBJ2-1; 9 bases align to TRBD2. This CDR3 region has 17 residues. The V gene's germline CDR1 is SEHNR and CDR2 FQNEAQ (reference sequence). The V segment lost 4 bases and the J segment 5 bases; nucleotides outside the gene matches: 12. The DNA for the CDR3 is TGTGCCAGCAGCTCCGGGACTAGCAGGAGATTCGACAATGAGCAGTTCTTC. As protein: CASSSGTSRRFDNEQFF.

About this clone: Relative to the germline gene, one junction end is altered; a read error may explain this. This chain's CDR3 is CASSEVYGARNIQYF. CDR3 DNA: TGTGCCAGCAGTGAAGTCTACGGTGCCAGAAACATTCAGTACTTC. This sequence joins TRBV27 and TRBJ2-4; D not resolved. The CDR3 consists of 15 residues. Germline V gives CDR1 MNHEY, CDR2 SMNVEV (reference sequence).

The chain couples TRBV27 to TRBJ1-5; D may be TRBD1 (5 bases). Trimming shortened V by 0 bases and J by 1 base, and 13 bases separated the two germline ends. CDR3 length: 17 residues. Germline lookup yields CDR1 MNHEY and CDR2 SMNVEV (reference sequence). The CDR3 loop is CASSLSGTPLSNQPQHF. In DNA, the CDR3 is TGTGCCAGCAGTTTATCGGGGACGCCCTTGAGCAATCAGCCCCAGCATTTT.

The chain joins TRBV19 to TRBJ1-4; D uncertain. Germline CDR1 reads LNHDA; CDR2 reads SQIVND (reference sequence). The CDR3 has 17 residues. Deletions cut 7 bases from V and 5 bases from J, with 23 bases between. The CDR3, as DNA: TGTGCCAGTACCCCTAACAGAGCTCGACGCCCCAATGAAAAACTGTTTTTT. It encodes CASTPNRARRPNEKLFF.

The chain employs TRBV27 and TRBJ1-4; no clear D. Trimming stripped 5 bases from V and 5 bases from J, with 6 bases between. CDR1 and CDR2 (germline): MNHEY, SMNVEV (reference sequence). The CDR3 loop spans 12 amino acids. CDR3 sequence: CASSRPNEKLFF. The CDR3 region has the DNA TGTGCCAGCAGTCGGCCAAATGAAAAACTGTTTTTT.

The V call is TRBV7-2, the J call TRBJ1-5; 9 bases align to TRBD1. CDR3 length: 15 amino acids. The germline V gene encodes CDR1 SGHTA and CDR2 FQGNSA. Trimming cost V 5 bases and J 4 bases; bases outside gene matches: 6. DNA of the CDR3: TGTGCCAGCAGCCTAGGGACAGGGTGGAATCAGCCCCAGCATTTT. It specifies CASSLGTGWNQPQHF. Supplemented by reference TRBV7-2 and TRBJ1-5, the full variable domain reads GAGVSQSPSNKVTEKGKDVELRCDPISGHTALYWYRQSLGQGLEFLIYFQGNSAPDKSGLPSDRFSAERTGGSVSTLTIQRTQQEDSAVYLCASSLGTGWNQPQHFGDGTRLSIL.

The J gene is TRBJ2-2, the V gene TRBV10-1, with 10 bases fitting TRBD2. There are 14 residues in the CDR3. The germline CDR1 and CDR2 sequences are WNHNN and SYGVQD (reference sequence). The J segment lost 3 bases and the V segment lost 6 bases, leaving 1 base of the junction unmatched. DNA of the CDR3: TGCGCCAGCAGAACTAGCGGGGACACCGGGGAGCTGTTTTTT. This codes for CASRTSGDTGELFF.

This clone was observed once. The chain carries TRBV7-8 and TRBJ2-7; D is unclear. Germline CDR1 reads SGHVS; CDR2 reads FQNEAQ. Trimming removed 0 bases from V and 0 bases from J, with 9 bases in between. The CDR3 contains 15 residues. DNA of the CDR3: TGTGCCAGCAGCTTAGCCACTTATTCCTCCTACGAGCAGTACTTC. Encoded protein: CASSLATYSSYEQYF.

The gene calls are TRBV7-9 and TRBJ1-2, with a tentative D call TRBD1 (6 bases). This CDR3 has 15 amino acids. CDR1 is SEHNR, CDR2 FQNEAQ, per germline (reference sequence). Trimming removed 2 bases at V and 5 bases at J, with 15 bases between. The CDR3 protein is CASSLTGHREYGYTF. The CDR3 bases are TGTGCCAGCAGCTTAACGGGACACAGGGAGTATGGCTACACCTTC.

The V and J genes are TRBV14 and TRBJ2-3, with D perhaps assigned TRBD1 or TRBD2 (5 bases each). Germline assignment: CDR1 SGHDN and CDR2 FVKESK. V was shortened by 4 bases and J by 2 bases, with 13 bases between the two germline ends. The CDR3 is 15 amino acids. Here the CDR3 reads CASSPGVGTTDTQYF. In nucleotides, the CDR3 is TGTGCCAGCAGCCCTGGAGTGGGGACCACAGATACGCAGTATTTT.

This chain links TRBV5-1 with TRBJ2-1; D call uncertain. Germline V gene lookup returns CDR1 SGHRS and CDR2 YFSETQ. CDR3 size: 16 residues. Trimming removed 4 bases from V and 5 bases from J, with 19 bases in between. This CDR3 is CASSPFGRREDNEQFF. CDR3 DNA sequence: TGCGCCAGCAGCCCATTTGGACGGAGAGAGGACAATGAGCAGTTCTTC. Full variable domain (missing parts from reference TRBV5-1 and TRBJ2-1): KAGVTQTPRYLIKTRGQQVTLSCSPISGHRSVSWYQQTPGQGLQFLFEYFSETQRNKGNFPGRFSGRQFSNSRSEMNVSTLELGDSALYLCASSPFGRREDNEQFFGPGTRLTVL.

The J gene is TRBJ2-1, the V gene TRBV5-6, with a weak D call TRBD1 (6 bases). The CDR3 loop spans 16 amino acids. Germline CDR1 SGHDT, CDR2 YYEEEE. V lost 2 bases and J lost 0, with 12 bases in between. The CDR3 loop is CASSFTGSSSYNEQFF. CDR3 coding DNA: TGTGCCAGCAGCTTTACAGGGTCCAGCTCCTACAATGAGCAGTTCTTC.

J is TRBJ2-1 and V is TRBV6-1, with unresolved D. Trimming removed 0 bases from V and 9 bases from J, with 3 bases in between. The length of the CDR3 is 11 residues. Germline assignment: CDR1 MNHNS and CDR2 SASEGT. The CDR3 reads CASSEAGEQFF. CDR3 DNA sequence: TGTGCCAGCAGTGAAGCGGGTGAGCAGTTCTTC.

The CDR3 coding sequence is TGTGCCAGCAGTTTATCTAAGACTAGCGGGATTCGGAATGAGCAGTTCTTC. It translates to CASSLSKTSGIRNEQFF. J is TRBJ2-1 and V is TRBV28; 11 positions agree with TRBD2. The CDR3 covers 17 residues. With V trimmed by 1 base and J by 7 bases, 9 bases remained unmatched. From germline, CDR1 is MDHEN and CDR2 SYDVKM.

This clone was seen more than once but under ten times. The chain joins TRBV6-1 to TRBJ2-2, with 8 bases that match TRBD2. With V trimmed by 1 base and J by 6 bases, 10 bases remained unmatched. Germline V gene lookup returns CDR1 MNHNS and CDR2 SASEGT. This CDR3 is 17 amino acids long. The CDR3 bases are TGTGCCAGCAGTGAAGAGGGGAGCGGGAGTAAGGCCGGGGAGCTGTTTTTT. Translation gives CASSEEGSGSKAGELFF.

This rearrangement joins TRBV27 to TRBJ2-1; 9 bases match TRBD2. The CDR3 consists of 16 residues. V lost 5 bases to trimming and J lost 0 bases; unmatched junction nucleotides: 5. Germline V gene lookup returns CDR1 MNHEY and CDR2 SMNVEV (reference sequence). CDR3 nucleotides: TGTGCCAGCAGTAGAACTAGCGGGCCCTCCTACAATGAGCAGTTCTTC. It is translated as CASSRTSGPSYNEQFF.

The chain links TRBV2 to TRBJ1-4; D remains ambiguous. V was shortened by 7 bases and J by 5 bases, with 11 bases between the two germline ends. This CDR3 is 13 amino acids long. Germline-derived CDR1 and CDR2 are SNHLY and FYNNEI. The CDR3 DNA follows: TGTGCCAGCAAAAGGGTGAAAAATGAAAAACTGTTTTTT. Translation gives CASKRVKNEKLFF.

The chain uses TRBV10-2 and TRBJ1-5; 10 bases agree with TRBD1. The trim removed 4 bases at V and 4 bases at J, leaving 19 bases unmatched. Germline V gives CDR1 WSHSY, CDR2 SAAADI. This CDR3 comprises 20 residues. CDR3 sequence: CASSVSPSGQGNPRNQPQHF. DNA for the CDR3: TGCGCCAGCAGTGTTTCCCCCTCGGGACAGGGGAATCCGAGAAATCAGCCCCAGCATTTT.

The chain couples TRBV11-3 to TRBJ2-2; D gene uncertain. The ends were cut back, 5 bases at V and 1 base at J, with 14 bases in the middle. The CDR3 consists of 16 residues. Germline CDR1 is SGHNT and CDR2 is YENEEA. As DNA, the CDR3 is TGTGCCAGCAGCCCCTCCGACCGGCGGAACACCGGGGAGCTGTTTTTT. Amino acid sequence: CASSPSDRRNTGELFF.